Each of the 13 T cell receptor beta chains below was sequenced from the same sample in a study of shared clonotypes between healthy human individuals. Clones were read by immunoSEQ multiplex PCR, and TCRdb kept only the in-frame ones, dropping some. The sample contains around 1.6 million clones, nearly 99% of which appear only once. Sequencing used naive CD4+ T cells sorted from blood. Indicated subset: CD45RA+ positively selected. These TCRs come from a man aged 25-40 years in good health.

The chain recombines TRBV10-3 with TRBJ2-4; 11 positions match TRBD2. The germline V gene has CDR1 ENHRY and CDR2 SYGVKD. This CDR3 comprises 16 residues. Trimming took 0 bases from V and 7 from J; bases not matched to a gene: 5. CDR3 in DNA: TGTGCCATCAGTGAGTCCGGGGGACTAGCGGCCAACATTCAGTACTTC. Protein: CAISESGGLAANIQYF.

The V gene is TRBV7-9, the J gene TRBJ2-7; 9 nucleotides agree with TRBD1. The CDR3 totals 14 residues. CDR1 SEHNR and CDR2 FQNEAQ come from the germline V gene (reference sequence). The J segment lost 3 bases and the V segment lost 5 bases, leaving 5 bases of the junction unmatched. The CDR3 bases are TGTGCCAGCAGCAGCCCGGGACAGGGCTACGAGCAGTACTTC. Translated, it gives CASSSPGQGYEQYF.

V is TRBV5-1 and J is TRBJ2-3; perhaps TRBD1 as D (6 bases). CDR3 length equals 15 residues. From germline, CDR1 is SGHRS and CDR2 YFSETQ. With 1 base removed from V and 4 bases from J, the gap between germline ends came to 13 bases. The CDR3 loop reads CASSLNREFPDTQYF. The CDR3 region has the DNA TGCGCCAGCAGCTTGAACAGGGAGTTCCCAGATACGCAGTATTTT.

The gene calls are TRBV29-1 and TRBJ2-3; no definite D call. Germline V CDR1 and CDR2: SQVTM, ANQGSEA. V lost 7 bases and J lost 4, with 9 bases in between. This CDR3 spans 11 amino acids. CDR3 residues: CSALIADTQYF. The CDR3 region has the DNA TGCAGCGCGTTAATAGCAGATACGCAGTATTTT.

The rearrangement links TRBV4-2 to TRBJ1-4; no definite D call. Germline V gives CDR1 LGHNA, CDR2 YNFKEQ. V was cut by 4 bases and J by 5 bases, with 14 bases left in between. This CDR3 is 15 amino acids long. CDR3: CASSPTPTLNEKLFF. The CDR3 nucleotides read TGTGCCAGCAGCCCCACTCCAACTCTAAATGAAAAACTGTTTTTT.

A single count supports this clone. This chain joins TRBV5-1 and TRBJ2-7; D is ambiguous. Germline CDR1 reads SGHRS; CDR2 reads YFSETQ. V shed 2 bases and J shed 6 bases, with 9 bases lying between them. The CDR3 length is 12 residues. CDR3 in amino acids: CASSFVPGEQYF. Here the CDR3 DNA reads TGCGCCAGCAGCTTTGTCCCCGGCGAGCAGTACTTC.

This chain connects TRBV4-2 to TRBJ2-7; 8 nucleotides agree with TRBD2. CDR1 is LGHNA, CDR2 YNFKEQ, per germline. J gave up 7 bases and V 1 base, and 9 bases lay outside the gene matches. CDR3 size: 15 residues. The CDR3 bases are TGTGCCAGCAGCCAAGCGGCGGGAGGAGCGTGGGAGCAGTACTTC. Encoded protein: CASSQAAGGAWEQYF.

This sequence joins TRBV7-8 and TRBJ2-1, with 8 bases fitting TRBD2. The V gene's germline CDR1 is SGHVS and CDR2 FQNEAQ. The CDR3 totals 15 residues. Trimming cost V 5 bases and J 6 bases; bases outside gene matches: 9. The DNA for the CDR3 is TGTGCCAGCAGCGAAACTAGCGGAGGAGCCAATGAGCAGTTCTTC. Amino acid sequence: CASSETSGGANEQFF.

This chain joins TRBV13 and TRBJ2-7, with 8 nucleotides matching TRBD2. Germline assignment: CDR1 PRHDT and CDR2 FYEKMQ (reference sequence). This CDR3 is 14 amino acids long. V dropped 5 bases and J dropped 1; count of bases not matched to a gene: 4. The chain's CDR3 is CASSQSGSSYEQYF. The CDR3 coding sequence is TGTGCCAGCAGCCAGAGCGGGAGTTCCTACGAGCAGTACTTC.

The chain uses TRBV18 and TRBJ1-3, with D uncertain. CDR1 is KGHSH and CDR2 is LQKENI in the germline V gene. This CDR3 region has 15 residues. The ends were cut back, 3 bases at V and 4 bases at J, with 13 bases in the middle. This chain's CDR3 is CASSPTAGGGNTIYF. In nucleotides, the CDR3 is TGTGCCAGCTCACCCACTGCGGGAGGCGGAAACACCATATATTTT.

The V gene is TRBV6-1, the J gene TRBJ2-7, with D maybe TRBD1 (6 bases). Germline V gene lookup returns CDR1 MNHNS and CDR2 SASEGT. The CDR3 has 14 amino acids. The germline V and J ends were trimmed by 2 bases and 0 bases, with 8 bases remaining between them. CDR3 region: CASSERGSSYEQYF. In DNA, the CDR3 is TGTGCCAGCAGTGAAAGGGGGAGCTCCTACGAGCAGTACTTC.

The chain combines TRBV19 with TRBJ1-4; D is uncertain. Germline V gene data show CDR1 as LNHDA and CDR2 as SQIVND (reference sequence). The CDR3 has 15 residues. V was clipped by 5 bases and J by 6 bases, with 16 bases between them. CDR3 region: CASSLRDRGHEKLFF. CDR3 in DNA: TGTGCCAGTAGTCTACGTGACCGGGGTCATGAAAAACTGTTTTTT.

This chain links TRBV19 with TRBJ1-2; possibly TRBD1 for D (5 bases). Per germline, CDR1 LNHDA and CDR2 SQIVND (reference sequence). V lost 7 bases and J 7 bases, leaving 19 bases between the germline ends. The CDR3 runs to 14 residues. In DNA form, the CDR3 reads TGTGCCAGTAAGGAAGATCGTGGGGCGCGTGGCTACACCTTC. It is translated as CASKEDRGARGYTF.